This TCR beta chain was documented in a study of blood T cells in healthy people across ages. Notes on this clonotype: Its specificity is unknown.

Findings and caveats of the study: Estimated diversity that came from one million T cells was considered an underestimate.

Germline CDR1 reads SGHRS; CDR2 reads YFSETQ. CDR3 length equals 15 residues. The J segment lost 8 bases and the V segment lost 3 bases, leaving 10 bases of the junction unmatched. Combining a sample-barcoded 5' primer with a J-beta primer mix, a second PCR ran for roughly 7 to 12 cycles. Each CDR3 protein is one row after TCRdb ran MiXCR on the 5' RACE reads. The sample yields about 640,000 distinct CDR3 sequences, about 30% seen once. The V gene is TRBV5-1, the J gene TRBJ2-1, with 8 bases identical to TRBD1. The clonotype was recovered from a woman aged 80 or over in good health. The sample comprised blood. In DNA form, the CDR3 reads TGCGCCAGCAGCTGGGGACAGGTGGGAAGGGATGAGCAGTTCTTC. Its protein product is CASSWGQVGRDEQFF.